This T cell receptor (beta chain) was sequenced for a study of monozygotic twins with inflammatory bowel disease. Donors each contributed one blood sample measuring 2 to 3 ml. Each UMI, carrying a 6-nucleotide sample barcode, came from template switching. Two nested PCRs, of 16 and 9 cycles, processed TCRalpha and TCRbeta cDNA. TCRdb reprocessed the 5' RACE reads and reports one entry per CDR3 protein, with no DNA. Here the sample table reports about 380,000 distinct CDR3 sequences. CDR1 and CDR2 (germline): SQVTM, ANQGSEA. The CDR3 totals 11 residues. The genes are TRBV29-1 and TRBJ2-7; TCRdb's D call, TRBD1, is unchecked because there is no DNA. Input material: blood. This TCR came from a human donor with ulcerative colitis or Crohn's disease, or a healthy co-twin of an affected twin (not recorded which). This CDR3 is CSVWTVKEQYF.